The TCR beta chain under discussion was sequenced for a study of neoadjuvant anti-PD-1 for oral cavity cancer. As for time point: after neoadjuvant nivolumab, at surgical resection. Patients were newly diagnosed with stage II-IVA oral cavity squamous cell carcinoma without prior systemic or radiation treatment. Cohort: HPV-negative, locally advanced oral cavity squamous cell carcinoma patients. V was cut by 10 bases and J by 2 bases, with 9 bases left in between. The CDR3 is 13 residues long. The germline V gene encodes CDR1 ENHRY and CDR2 SYGVKD. The data were produced by immunoSEQ multiplex PCR, yet TCRdb's version contains in-frame clones alone and is incomplete. The table records 35,000 to 40,000 clones, about 36% of them present only once.

The sample in question was tumor tissue, obtained after nivolumab (anti-PD-1) treatment. J is TRBJ2-6 and V is TRBV10-3; tentatively, D is TRBD2 (6 bases). This TCR came from a person between 40 and 85 years old with oral cavity squamous cell carcinoma. For the CDR3, the DNA is TGTGCCAACGGAGGGGCTGGGGCCAACGTCCTGACTTTC. Translation: CANGGAGANVLTF.